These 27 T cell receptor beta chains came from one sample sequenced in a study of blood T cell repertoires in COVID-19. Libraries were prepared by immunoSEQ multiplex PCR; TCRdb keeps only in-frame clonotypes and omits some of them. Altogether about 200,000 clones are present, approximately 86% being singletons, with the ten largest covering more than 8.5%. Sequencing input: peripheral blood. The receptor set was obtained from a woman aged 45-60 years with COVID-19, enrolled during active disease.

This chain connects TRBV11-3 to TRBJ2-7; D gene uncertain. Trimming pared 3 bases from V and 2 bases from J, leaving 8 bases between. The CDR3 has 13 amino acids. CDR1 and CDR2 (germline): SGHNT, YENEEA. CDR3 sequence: CASSFLPAYEQYF. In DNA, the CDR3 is TGTGCCAGCAGCTTTCTCCCAGCCTACGAGCAGTACTTC.

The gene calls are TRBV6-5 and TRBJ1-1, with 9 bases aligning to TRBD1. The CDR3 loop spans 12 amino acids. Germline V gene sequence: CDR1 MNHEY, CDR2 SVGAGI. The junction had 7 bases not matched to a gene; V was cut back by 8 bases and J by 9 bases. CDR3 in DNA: TGTGCCAGCGGACAGGGGTCATGGCAAGCTTTCTTT. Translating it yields CASGQGSWQAFF.

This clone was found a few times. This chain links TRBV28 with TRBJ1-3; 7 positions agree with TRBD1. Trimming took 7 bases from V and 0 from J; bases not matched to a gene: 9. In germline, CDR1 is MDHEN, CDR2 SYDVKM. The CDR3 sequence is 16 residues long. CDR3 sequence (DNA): TGTGCCAGCACACATCCGGGACAGCTCTCTGGAAACACCATATATTTT. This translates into CASTHPGQLSGNTIYF.

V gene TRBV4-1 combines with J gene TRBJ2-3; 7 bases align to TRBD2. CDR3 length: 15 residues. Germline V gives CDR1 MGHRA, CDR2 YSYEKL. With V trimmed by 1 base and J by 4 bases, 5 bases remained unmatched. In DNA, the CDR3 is TGCGCCAGCAGCCAAGTGGCTAGCGGTGCAGATACGCAGTATTTT. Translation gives CASSQVASGADTQYF.

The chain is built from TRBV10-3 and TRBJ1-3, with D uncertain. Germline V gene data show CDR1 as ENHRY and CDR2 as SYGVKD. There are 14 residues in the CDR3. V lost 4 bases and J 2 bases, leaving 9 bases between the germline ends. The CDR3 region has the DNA TGTGCCATCAGTGCGGGGAAAACTGGAAACACCATATATTTT. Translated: CAISAGKTGNTIYF.

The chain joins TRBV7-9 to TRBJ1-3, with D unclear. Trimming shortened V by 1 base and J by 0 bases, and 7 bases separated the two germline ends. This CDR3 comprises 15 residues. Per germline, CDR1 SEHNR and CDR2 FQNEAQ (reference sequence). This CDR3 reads CASSLVIPSGNTIYF. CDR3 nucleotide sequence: TGTGCCAGCAGCTTAGTAATCCCCTCTGGAAACACCATATATTTT.

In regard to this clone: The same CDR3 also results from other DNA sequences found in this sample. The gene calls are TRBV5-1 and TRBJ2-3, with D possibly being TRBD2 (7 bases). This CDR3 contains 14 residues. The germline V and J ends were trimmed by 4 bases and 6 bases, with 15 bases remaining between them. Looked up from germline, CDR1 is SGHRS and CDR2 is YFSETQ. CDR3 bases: TGCGCCAGCAGCCTGGGAGGGGGGGCCGATACGCAGTATTTT. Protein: CASSLGGGADTQYF.

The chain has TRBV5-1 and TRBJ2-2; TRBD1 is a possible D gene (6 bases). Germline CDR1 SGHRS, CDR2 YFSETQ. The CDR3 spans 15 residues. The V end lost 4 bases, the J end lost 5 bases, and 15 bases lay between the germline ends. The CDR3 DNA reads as TGCGCCAGCAGCATTCGGCCAGGGGCAACCGGGGAGCTGTTTTTT. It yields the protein CASSIRPGATGELFF.

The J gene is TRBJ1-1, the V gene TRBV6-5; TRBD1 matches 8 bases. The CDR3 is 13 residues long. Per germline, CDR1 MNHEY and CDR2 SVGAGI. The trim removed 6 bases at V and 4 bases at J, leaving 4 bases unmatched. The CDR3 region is CASSDRGGTEAFF. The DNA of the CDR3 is TGTGCCAGCAGCGACAGGGGAGGCACTGAAGCTTTCTTT.

The CDR3 reads CASTPVGGLYGYTF. In DNA, the CDR3 is TGTGCCAGCACCCCCGTCGGGGGGCTTTATGGCTACACCTTC. The J gene is TRBJ1-2, the V gene TRBV6-2 or TRBV6-3; weak D call: TRBD1 (6 bases). The ends were cut back, 7 bases at V and 5 bases at J, with 17 bases in the middle. The germline gives CDR1 MNHEY, CDR2 SVGEGT. The CDR3 length is 14 residues.

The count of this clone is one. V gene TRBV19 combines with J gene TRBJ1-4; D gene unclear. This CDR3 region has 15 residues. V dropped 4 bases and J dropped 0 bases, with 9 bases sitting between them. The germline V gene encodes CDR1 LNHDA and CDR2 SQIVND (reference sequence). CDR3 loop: CASSTAGATNEKLFF. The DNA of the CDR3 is TGTGCCAGTAGTACCGCCGGTGCAACTAATGAAAAACTGTTTTTT. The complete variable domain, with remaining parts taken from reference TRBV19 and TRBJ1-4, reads DGGITQSPKYLFRKEGQNVTLSCEQNLNHDAMYWYRQDPGQGLRLIYYSQIVNDFQKGDIAEGYSVSREKKESFPLTVTSAQKNPTAFYLCASSTAGATNEKLFFGSGTQLSVL.

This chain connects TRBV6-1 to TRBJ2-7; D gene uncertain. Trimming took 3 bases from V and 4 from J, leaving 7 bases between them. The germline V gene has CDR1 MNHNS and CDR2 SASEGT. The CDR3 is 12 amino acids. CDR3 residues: CASSDYLYEQYV. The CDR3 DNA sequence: TGTGCCAGCAGTGATTATCTATACGAGCAGTACGTC.

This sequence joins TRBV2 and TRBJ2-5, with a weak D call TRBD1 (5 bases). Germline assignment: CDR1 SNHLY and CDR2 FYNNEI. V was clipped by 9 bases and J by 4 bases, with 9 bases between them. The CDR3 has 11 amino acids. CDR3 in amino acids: CARGLGETQYF. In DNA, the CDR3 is TGTGCCAGGGGGCTAGGAGAGACCCAGTACTTC.

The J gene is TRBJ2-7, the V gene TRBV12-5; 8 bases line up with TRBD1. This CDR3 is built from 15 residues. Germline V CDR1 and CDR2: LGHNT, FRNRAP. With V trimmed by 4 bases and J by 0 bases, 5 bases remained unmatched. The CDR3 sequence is CASGSWDRSSYEQYV. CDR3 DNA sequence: TGTGCTAGTGGTTCGTGGGACAGGAGCTCCTACGAGCAGTACGTC.

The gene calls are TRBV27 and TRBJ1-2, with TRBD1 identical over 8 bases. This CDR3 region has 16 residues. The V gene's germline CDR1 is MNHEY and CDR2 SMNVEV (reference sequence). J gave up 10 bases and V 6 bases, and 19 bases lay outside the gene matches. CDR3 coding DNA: TGTGCCAGCAGCCCTAACCCGCCGGGGACAGGCCATTACTACACCTTC. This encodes CASSPNPPGTGHYYTF.

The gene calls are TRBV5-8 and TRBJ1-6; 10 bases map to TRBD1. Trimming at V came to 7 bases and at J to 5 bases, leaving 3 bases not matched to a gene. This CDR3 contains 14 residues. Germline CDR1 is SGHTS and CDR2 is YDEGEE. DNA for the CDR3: TGTGCCAGCGTGGACAGGGGGGATAATTCACCCCTCCACTTT. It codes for CASVDRGDNSPLHF.

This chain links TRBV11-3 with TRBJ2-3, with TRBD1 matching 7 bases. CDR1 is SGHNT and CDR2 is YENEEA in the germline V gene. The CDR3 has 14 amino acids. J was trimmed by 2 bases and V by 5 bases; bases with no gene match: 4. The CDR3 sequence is CASSADRNTDTQYF. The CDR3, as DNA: TGTGCCAGCAGCGCGGACAGGAACACAGATACGCAGTATTTT. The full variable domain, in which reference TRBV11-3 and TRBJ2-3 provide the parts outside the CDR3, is EAGVVQSPRYKIIEKKQPVAFWCNPISGHNTLYWYLQNLGQGPELLIRYENEEAVDDSQLPKDRFSAERLKGVDSTLKIQPAELGDSAVYLCASSADRNTDTQYFGPGTRLTVL.

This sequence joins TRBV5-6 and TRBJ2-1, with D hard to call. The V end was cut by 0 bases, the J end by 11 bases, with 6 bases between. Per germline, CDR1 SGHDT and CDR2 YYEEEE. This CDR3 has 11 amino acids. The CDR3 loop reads CASSLGAQQFF. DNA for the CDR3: TGTGCCAGCAGCTTGGGGGCTCAGCAGTTCTTC. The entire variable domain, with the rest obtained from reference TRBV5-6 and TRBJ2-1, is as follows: DAGVTQSPTHLIKTRGQQVTLRCSPKSGHDTVSWYQQALGQGPQFIFQYYEEEERQRGNFPDRFSGHQFPNYSSELNVNALLLGDSALYLCASSLGAQQFFGPGTRLTVL.

This CDR3 is CASSFNRGPYNEQFF. DNA for the CDR3: TGTGCCAGCAGCTTTAACAGGGGGCCCTACAATGAGCAGTTCTTC. The rearrangement joins TRBV7-2 to TRBJ2-1; 9 positions agree with TRBD1. CDR1 is SGHTA and CDR2 is FQGNSA in the germline V gene. Trimming at V came to 3 bases and at J to 2 bases, leaving 2 bases not matched to a gene. There are 15 residues in the CDR3.

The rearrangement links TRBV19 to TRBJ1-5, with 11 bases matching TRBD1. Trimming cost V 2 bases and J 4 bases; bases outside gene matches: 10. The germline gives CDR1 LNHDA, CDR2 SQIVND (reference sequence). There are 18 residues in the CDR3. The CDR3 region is CASSIRGGQGARNQPQHF. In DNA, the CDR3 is TGTGCCAGTAGTATACGGGGAGGACAGGGGGCGCGGAATCAGCCCCAGCATTTT. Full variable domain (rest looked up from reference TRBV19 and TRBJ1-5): DGGITQSPKYLFRKEGQNVTLSCEQNLNHDAMYWYRQDPGQGLRLIYYSQIVNDFQKGDIAEGYSVSREKKESFPLTVTSAQKNPTAFYLCASSIRGGQGARNQPQHFGDGTRLSIL.

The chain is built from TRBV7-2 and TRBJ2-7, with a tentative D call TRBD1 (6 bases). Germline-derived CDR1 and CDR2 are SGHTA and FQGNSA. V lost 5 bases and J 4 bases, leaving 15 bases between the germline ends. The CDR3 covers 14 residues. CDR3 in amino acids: CASSTGAGVYEQYF. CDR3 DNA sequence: TGTGCCAGCAGCACTGGGGCAGGGGTGTACGAGCAGTACTTC.

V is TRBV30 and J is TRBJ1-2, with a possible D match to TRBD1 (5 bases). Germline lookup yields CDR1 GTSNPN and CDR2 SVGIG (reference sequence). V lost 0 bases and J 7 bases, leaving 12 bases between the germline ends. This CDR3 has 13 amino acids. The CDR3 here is CAWSVLQGGGYTF. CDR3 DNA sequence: TGTGCCTGGAGTGTACTGCAGGGCGGTGGCTACACCTTC.

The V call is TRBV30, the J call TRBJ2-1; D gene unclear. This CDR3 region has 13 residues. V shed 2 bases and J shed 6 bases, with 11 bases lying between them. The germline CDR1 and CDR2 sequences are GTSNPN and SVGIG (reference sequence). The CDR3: CAWSHDGGNEQFF. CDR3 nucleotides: TGTGCCTGGAGTCACGACGGCGGCAATGAGCAGTTCTTC.

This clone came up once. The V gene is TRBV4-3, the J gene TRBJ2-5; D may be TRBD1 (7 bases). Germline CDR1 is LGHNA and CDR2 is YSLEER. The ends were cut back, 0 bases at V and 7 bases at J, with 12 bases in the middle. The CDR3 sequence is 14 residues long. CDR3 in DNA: TGCGCCAGCAGCCAAGATGTGGAGGGGGCGACCCAGTACTTC. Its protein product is CASSQDVEGATQYF.

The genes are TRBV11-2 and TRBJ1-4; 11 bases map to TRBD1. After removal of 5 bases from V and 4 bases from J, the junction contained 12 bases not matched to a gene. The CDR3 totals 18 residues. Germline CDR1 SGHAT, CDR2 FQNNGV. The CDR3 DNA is TGTGCCAGCAGCCAACTCGGACAGGGGGCGAAGGGTAATGAAAAACTGTTTTTT. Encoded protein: CASSQLGQGAKGNEKLFF.

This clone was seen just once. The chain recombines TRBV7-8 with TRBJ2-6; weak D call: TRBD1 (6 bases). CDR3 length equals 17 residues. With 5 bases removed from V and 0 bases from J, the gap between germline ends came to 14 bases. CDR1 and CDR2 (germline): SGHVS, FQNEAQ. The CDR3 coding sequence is TGTGCCAGCAGCAATAGGGGGTCCTTCTCTGGGGCCAACGTCCTGACTTTC. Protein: CASSNRGSFSGANVLTF.

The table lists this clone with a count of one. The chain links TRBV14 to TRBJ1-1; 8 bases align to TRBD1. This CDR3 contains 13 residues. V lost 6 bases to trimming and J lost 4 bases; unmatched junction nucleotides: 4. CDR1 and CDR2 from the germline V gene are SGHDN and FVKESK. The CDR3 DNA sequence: TGTGCCAGCAGGCGACAGGGGAGCACTGAAGCTTTCTTT. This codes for CASRRQGSTEAFF.